The 28 T cell receptor beta chains presented below share a single source sample, sequenced in a study of long-term antiretroviral therapy in people with HIV. Run at survey level, the immunoSEQ assay was version v3.0. Only in-frame clones appear in the TCRdb table, and some are missing; sequencing was by immunoSEQ multiplex PCR. The table has tens of thousands of clones, approximately 81% seen once. This specimen consisted of unsorted PBMCs, obtained around 2.7 years before starting antiretroviral therapy. These receptors originate from a woman in her 30s with HIV.

The gene calls are TRBV20-1 and TRBJ1-1, with D uncertain. Germline V gives CDR1 DFQATT, CDR2 SNEGSKA (reference sequence). Trimming removed 3 bases from V and 6 bases from J, with 8 bases in between. CDR3 length: 11 residues. The CDR3 nucleotides are TGCAGTGCTAGTTCCATCGCTGAAGCTTTCTTT. It is translated as CSASSIAEAFF.

The chain joins TRBV9 to TRBJ1-3, with 8 positions matching TRBD1. Germline V gene sequence: CDR1 SGDLS, CDR2 YYNGEE. V dropped 3 bases and J dropped 0; count of bases not matched to a gene: 17. This CDR3 is built from 20 residues. In DNA form, the CDR3 reads TGTGCCAGCAGCGGTTTGGGATTATGGACAGGGCCTTTCTCTGGAAACACCATATATTTT. This gives the protein CASSGLGLWTGPFSGNTIYF.

This clone came up once. The DNA of the CDR3 is TGTGCCAGCAGCGTAGAACAGGGGGCCTATACGCAGTATTTT. It is translated as CASSVEQGAYTQYF. The chain recombines TRBV9 with TRBJ2-3, with 9 bases fitting TRBD1. CDR3 length: 14 residues. V shed 0 bases and J 7 bases; nucleotides not matched to a gene: 3. Germline V gene sequence: CDR1 SGDLS, CDR2 YYNGEE. The variable domain in full, with the rest retrieved from reference TRBV9 and TRBJ2-3, is DSGVTQTPKHLITATGQRVTLRCSPRSGDLSVYWYQQSLDQGLQFLIQYYNGEERAKGNILERFSAQQFPDLHSELNLSSLELGDSALYFCASSVEQGAYTQYFGPGTRLTVL.

The gene calls are TRBV30 and TRBJ2-2; no clear D gene. CDR3 length: 13 amino acids. V lost 1 base, J lost 1 base, and 4 bases lay in between. The germline gives CDR1 GTSNPN, CDR2 SVGIG (reference sequence). The CDR3 DNA reads TGTGCCTGGAGTGACAGGAACACCGGGGAGCTGTTTTTT. This codes for CAWSDRNTGELFF. The full variable domain, in which reference TRBV30 and TRBJ2-2 provide the parts outside the CDR3, is SQTIHQWPATLVQPVGSPLSLECTVEGTSNPNLYWYRQAAGRGLQLLFYSVGIGQISSEVPQNLSASRPQDRQFILSSKKLLLSDSGFYLCAWSDRNTGELFFGEGSRLTVL.

The chain couples TRBV2 to TRBJ1-2, with 7 bases identical to TRBD1. The length of the CDR3 is 14 residues. Germline assignment: CDR1 SNHLY and CDR2 FYNNEI. Trimming at V came to 2 bases and at J to 4 bases, leaving 4 bases not matched to a gene. This chain's CDR3 is CASSEIAGGYGYTF. For the CDR3, the DNA is TGTGCCAGCAGTGAAATTGCAGGGGGCTATGGCTACACCTTC.

The V gene is TRBV5-4, the J gene TRBJ1-3; D remains ambiguous. V lost 5 bases to trimming and J lost 0 bases, with 9 bases between them. The germline V gene encodes CDR1 SGHNT and CDR2 YYREEE (reference sequence). The CDR3 contains 14 residues. CDR3 bases: TGTGCCAGCAGGGGCGAGTCCTCTGGAAACACCATATATTTT. Residues: CASRGESSGNTIYF.

The chain couples TRBV7-2 to TRBJ1-1; 8 nucleotides match TRBD1. J gave up 4 bases and V 4 bases, and 8 bases lay outside the gene matches. In germline, CDR1 is SGHTA, CDR2 FQGNSA. The CDR3 is 15 amino acids. The CDR3 region is CASSSQGQGLTEAFF. CDR3 DNA sequence: TGTGCCAGCAGCTCGCAAGGACAGGGACTCACTGAAGCTTTCTTT.

The chain links TRBV10-2 to TRBJ1-1; D ambiguous. Germline V CDR1 and CDR2: WSHSY, SAAADI. The CDR3 covers 11 residues. Trimming removed 2 bases from V and 8 bases from J, with 6 bases in between. This CDR3 is CASSEGPEAFF. The CDR3 coding sequence is TGCGCCAGCAGTGAGGGCCCGGAAGCTTTCTTT.

The chain carries TRBV2 and TRBJ1-4; D not resolved. Trimming took off 5 bases at V and 7 bases at J, with 8 bases between the two ends. The CDR3 runs to 12 residues. Germline CDR1 and CDR2: SNHLY and FYNNEI. The CDR3 sequence is CASSLRPEKLFF. The CDR3 nucleotides are TGTGCCAGCAGTCTTAGACCTGAAAAACTGTTTTTT.

The rearrangement joins TRBV19 to TRBJ1-6, with D hard to call. Germline V gene data show CDR1 as LNHDA and CDR2 as SQIVND (reference sequence). The CDR3 runs 16 residues. The V and J ends lost 5 bases and 2 bases respectively, with 13 bases between them. This CDR3 reads CASSGTGSAYNSPLHF. Written as DNA, the CDR3 is TGTGCCAGTAGTGGCACGGGGAGCGCCTATAATTCACCCCTCCACTTT. The entire variable domain, with the rest obtained from reference TRBV19 and TRBJ1-6, is as follows: DGGITQSPKYLFRKEGQNVTLSCEQNLNHDAMYWYRQDPGQGLRLIYYSQIVNDFQKGDIAEGYSVSREKKESFPLTVTSAQKNPTAFYLCASSGTGSAYNSPLHFGNGTRLTVT.

The chain combines TRBV6-6 with TRBJ2-5; 7 positions agree with TRBD2. V was clipped by 7 bases and J by 5 bases; unmatched bases: 7. This CDR3 contains 13 residues. CDR1 MNHNY and CDR2 SVGAGI come from the germline V gene (reference sequence). In nucleotides, the CDR3 is TGTGCCAGCACCCACGGGGGGAAGGAGACCCAGTACTTC. Its protein product is CASTHGGKETQYF.

This rearrangement joins TRBV29-1 to TRBJ2-7; no firm D call. Looked up from germline, CDR1 is SQVTM and CDR2 is ANQGSEA. V was clipped by 5 bases and J by 3 bases, with 8 bases between them. CDR3 length equals 11 residues. Written as DNA, the CDR3 is TGCAGCGTTCTGGACGGCTACGAGCAGTACGTC. Its translation: CSVLDGYEQYV.

The rearrangement uses TRBV11-2 and TRBJ2-1; tentative D call: TRBD2 (5 bases). The CDR3 is 13 residues long. Germline CDR1 is SGHAT and CDR2 is FQNNGV. V was pared by 0 bases and J by 7 bases, with 7 bases between. In DNA form, the CDR3 reads TGTGCCAGCAGCTTAGAGCCGGGAAATGAGCAGTTCTTC. The encoded protein is CASSLEPGNEQFF.

This chain links TRBV4-2 with TRBJ1-5; a possible D gene is TRBD1 (6 bases). V was pared by 0 bases and J by 6 bases, with 15 bases between. Germline CDR1 reads LGHNA; CDR2 reads YNFKEQ. The CDR3 has 16 amino acids. The CDR3: CASSQDRAGAGQPQHF. The CDR3 DNA is TGTGCCAGCAGCCAAGATAGGGCAGGGGCAGGTCAGCCCCAGCATTTT.

This rearrangement joins TRBV6-5 to TRBJ2-7; 7 bases map to TRBD1. CDR3 size: 14 residues. Germline lookup yields CDR1 MNHEY and CDR2 SVGAGI. V was pared by 9 bases and J by 7 bases, with 15 bases of the junction left unmatched. The CDR3 coding sequence is TGTGCCAGTGGTCCGACAGGGACGAGCGGAGAGCAGTACGTC. Its translation is CASGPTGTSGEQYV.

The chain has TRBV11-2 and TRBJ2-5, with D unresolved. Germline CDR1 reads SGHAT; CDR2 reads FQNNGV. Trimming cost V 3 bases and J 5 bases, with 10 bases left between them. The CDR3 spans 13 residues. The chain's CDR3 is CASSFWGSETQYF. The CDR3 DNA is TGTGCCAGCAGCTTTTGGGGTTCGGAGACCCAGTACTTC.

This chain uses TRBV27 with TRBJ1-2, with TRBD1 as a possible D gene (6 bases). With 5 bases removed from V and 0 bases from J, the gap between germline ends came to 16 bases. This CDR3 region has 16 residues. The germline V gene encodes CDR1 MNHEY and CDR2 SMNVEV (reference sequence). The CDR3: CASSPGGQGTNYGYTF. The CDR3 DNA sequence: TGTGCCAGCAGTCCGGGGGGGCAGGGGACTAACTATGGCTACACCTTC.

The chain employs TRBV5-1 and TRBJ2-3; TRBD2 matches 10 bases. Germline V gene data show CDR1 as SGHRS and CDR2 as YFSETQ. After removal of 0 bases from V and 6 bases from J, the junction contained 7 bases not matched to a gene. This CDR3 region has 16 residues. CDR3: CASSLGASGGWDTQYF. The CDR3, as DNA: TGCGCCAGCAGCTTGGGTGCTAGCGGGGGTTGGGATACGCAGTATTTT.

The J gene is TRBJ2-5, the V gene TRBV7-7; D gene ambiguous. The CDR3 loop spans 13 amino acids. Trimming took 4 bases from V and 4 from J, leaving 10 bases between them. Germline CDR1 and CDR2: SSHAT and FNYEAQ (reference sequence). The CDR3: CASSSSHRETQYF. DNA of the CDR3: TGTGCCAGCAGCTCTTCGCATAGAGAGACCCAGTACTTC.

This rearrangement joins TRBV11-2 to TRBJ1-5; D is ambiguous. The CDR3 consists of 13 residues. With 3 bases removed from V and 5 bases from J, the gap between germline ends came to 8 bases. Per germline, CDR1 SGHAT and CDR2 FQNNGV. The CDR3 sequence: CASSLRRDQPQHF. CDR3 in DNA: TGTGCCAGCAGCTTGAGGAGGGATCAGCCCCAGCATTTT.

The V gene is TRBV6-1, the J gene TRBJ2-7; D remains unclear. CDR3 length equals 15 residues. V was cut by 5 bases and J by 5 bases, with 19 bases left in between. Germline CDR1 and CDR2: MNHNS and SASEGT. DNA of the CDR3: TGTGCCAGCAGTCCAGATAGAGGCAGGTTACACGAGCAGTACTTC. Amino acids: CASSPDRGRLHEQYF.

The rearrangement uses TRBV5-8 and TRBJ2-7, with 8 bases lining up with TRBD2. This CDR3 region has 14 residues. The V gene's germline CDR1 is SGHTS and CDR2 YDEGEE. V was pared by 6 bases and J by 2 bases, with 7 bases of the junction left unmatched. The CDR3: CASTWRSGAYEQYV. Here the CDR3 DNA reads TGTGCCAGCACCTGGCGTAGCGGGGCCTACGAGCAGTACGTC.

This chain links TRBV25-1 with TRBJ1-1, with D hard to call. CDR3 size: 15 residues. CDR1 and CDR2 from the germline V gene are MGHDK and SYGVNS. The V and J ends lost 5 bases and 1 base respectively, with 14 bases between them. The DNA for the CDR3 is TGTGCCAGCAGTCCTCAAGACGGACCGAACACTGAAGCTTTCTTT. This gives the protein CASSPQDGPNTEAFF.

The genes are TRBV7-2 and TRBJ1-1; D remains ambiguous. V lost 1 base and J lost 3, with 3 bases in between. Germline-derived CDR1 and CDR2 are SGHTA and FQGNSA. The CDR3 spans 12 residues. This CDR3 is CASSLVYTEAFF. Here the CDR3 DNA reads TGTGCCAGCAGCTTAGTGTACACTGAAGCTTTCTTT.

V usage is TRBV4-1 and J usage is TRBJ2-7; 9 bases match TRBD2. The CDR3 consists of 17 residues. CDR1 is MGHRA and CDR2 is YSYEKL in the germline V gene. The V gene end was trimmed by 2 bases and the J gene end by 3 bases; junction bases not matched to a gene: 11. The CDR3 region is CASSQHPFKLAGYEQYV. The CDR3 bases are TGCGCCAGCAGCCAACATCCCTTTAAACTAGCGGGCTACGAGCAGTACGTC.

V usage is TRBV7-6 and J usage is TRBJ2-7; D gene ambiguous. The V end was cut by 4 bases, the J end by 0 bases, with 25 bases between. The CDR3 is 19 residues long. Germline CDR1 reads SGHVS; CDR2 reads FNYEAQ. The CDR3 protein is CASSSIVRSRRPSSYEQYV. CDR3 in DNA: TGTGCCAGCAGCTCTATAGTGCGCTCAAGACGGCCAAGCTCCTACGAGCAGTACGTC.

This chain uses TRBV9 with TRBJ1-3; D not resolved. CDR3 length: 15 amino acids. With 0 bases removed from V and 4 bases from J, the gap between germline ends came to 11 bases. The germline V gene has CDR1 SGDLS and CDR2 YYNGEE. CDR3 in amino acids: CASSVEKGSGNTIYF. The CDR3 DNA is TGTGCCAGCAGCGTAGAGAAGGGATCAGGAAACACCATATATTTT.

The rearrangement uses TRBV30 and TRBJ1-5, with 8 bases aligning to TRBD1. The germline gives CDR1 GTSNPN, CDR2 SVGIG (reference sequence). The CDR3 has 18 residues. V lost 1 base to trimming and J lost 3 bases; unmatched junction nucleotides: 14. CDR3: CAWSAKTGEIRNNQPQHF. The CDR3 DNA reads TGTGCCTGGAGTGCTAAGACAGGGGAGATTAGGAACAATCAGCCCCAGCATTTT.